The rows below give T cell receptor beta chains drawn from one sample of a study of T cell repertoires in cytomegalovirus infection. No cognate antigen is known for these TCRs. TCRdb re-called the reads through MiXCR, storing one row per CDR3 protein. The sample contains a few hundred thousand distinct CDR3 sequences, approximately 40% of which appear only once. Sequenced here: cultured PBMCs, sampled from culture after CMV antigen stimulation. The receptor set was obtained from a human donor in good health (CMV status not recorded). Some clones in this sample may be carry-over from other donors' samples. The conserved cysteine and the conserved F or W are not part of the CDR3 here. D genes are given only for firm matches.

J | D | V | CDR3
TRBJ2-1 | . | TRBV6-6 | ASSVEYFHNEQF
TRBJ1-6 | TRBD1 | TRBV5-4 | ASNRQGYSSLH
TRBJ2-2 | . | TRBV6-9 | ASIWGPAGELF
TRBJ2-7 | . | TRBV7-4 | ASSFGGDSQY
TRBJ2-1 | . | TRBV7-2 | ASSLVGSSSYNEQF
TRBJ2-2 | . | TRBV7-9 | ASSPWGDTGELF
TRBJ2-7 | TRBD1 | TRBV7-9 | ASSSDAGGLSSYEQY
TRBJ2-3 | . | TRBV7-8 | ASSYRTAGGADTQY
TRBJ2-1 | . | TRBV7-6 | ASSPGGRGREQF
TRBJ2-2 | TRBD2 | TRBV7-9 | ASSPGLANTGELF
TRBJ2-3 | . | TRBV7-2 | ASSPLGGPVADTQY
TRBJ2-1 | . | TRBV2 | ASSESPSYNEQF
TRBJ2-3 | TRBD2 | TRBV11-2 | ASSMRGARTDTQY
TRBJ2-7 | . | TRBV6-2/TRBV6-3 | ASSYSSDYEQY
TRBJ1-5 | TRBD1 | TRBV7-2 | ASSGTGVPQH
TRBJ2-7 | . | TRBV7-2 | ASTLYEQY
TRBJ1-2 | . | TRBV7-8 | ASSPDRKYGYT
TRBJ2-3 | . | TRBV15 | ATSREALTDTQY
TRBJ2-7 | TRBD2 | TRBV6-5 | ASSFHAPGTSGSWGYEQY
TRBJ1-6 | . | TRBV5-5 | ASSLGPYNSPLH
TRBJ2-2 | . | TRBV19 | ATSTWGGRDTGELF
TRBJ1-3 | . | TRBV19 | ASGQGRGNTIY
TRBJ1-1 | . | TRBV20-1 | SARATTNTEAF
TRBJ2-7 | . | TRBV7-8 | ASSLTTAPYEQY
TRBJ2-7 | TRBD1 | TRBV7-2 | ASSRDRGWYEQY
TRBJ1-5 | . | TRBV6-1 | ASSPGGDLNQPQH
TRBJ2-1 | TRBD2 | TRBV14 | ASSQVRREGYNEQF
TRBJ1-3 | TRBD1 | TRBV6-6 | ASSYSETGAGNTIY
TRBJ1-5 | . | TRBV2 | ASSRGSGSPYSNQPQH
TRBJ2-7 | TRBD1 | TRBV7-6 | ASSLGTGTATYEQY
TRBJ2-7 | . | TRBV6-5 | ASSSPLDPYEQY
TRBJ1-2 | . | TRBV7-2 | ASSPRTESYGYT
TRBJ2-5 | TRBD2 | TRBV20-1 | SALSPLAGGETQY
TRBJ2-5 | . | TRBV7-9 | ASSPRTGRRQETQY
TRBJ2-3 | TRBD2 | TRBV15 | AAASGGMGADTQY
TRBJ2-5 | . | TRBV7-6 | ASSLRAQETQY
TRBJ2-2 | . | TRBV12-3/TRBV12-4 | ASSLWAANTGELF
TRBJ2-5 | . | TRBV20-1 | SAIRGAETQY
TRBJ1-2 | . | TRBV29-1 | SVNPVGYGYT
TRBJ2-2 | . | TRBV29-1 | SVRTNRAGELF